This T cell receptor beta chain was sequenced during a study of T cells in Graves' hyperthyroidism and ophthalmopathy. Study background: Peripheral blood samples were taken at initial diagnosis, prior to any treatment.

RNA transcripts gave rise to amplified TCR beta CDR3 regions. HTBI primers were employed in a first-round RT-PCR of the TCR CDR3. TCRdb ran MiXCR on the multiplex PCR reads and lists one entry per CDR3 protein. The table includes about 610,000 distinct CDR3 sequences, roughly 14% detected once. CDR1 is SEHNR and CDR2 is FQNEAQ in the germline V gene (reference sequence). This CDR3 has 15 residues. V was shortened by 4 bases and J by 3 bases, with 16 bases between the two germline ends. Study outcomes and limitations: Expanded thyroid clonotypes (above 0.001) were mostly also found in blood. A model using 13 V-J features told ophthalmopathy apart from stable hyperthyroidism.

This clonotype was picked up many times. The antigen remains undetermined. The receptor's source is a woman aged 40 to 49 with Graves' ophthalmopathy. The sequenced sample consisted of blood. J is TRBJ2-7 and V is TRBV7-9; a possible D gene is TRBD1 (5 bases). The chain's CDR3 is CASSSTALEVYEQYF. The CDR3 DNA sequence: TGTGCCAGCAGCTCGACAGCTTTAGAAGTCTACGAGCAGTACTTC.